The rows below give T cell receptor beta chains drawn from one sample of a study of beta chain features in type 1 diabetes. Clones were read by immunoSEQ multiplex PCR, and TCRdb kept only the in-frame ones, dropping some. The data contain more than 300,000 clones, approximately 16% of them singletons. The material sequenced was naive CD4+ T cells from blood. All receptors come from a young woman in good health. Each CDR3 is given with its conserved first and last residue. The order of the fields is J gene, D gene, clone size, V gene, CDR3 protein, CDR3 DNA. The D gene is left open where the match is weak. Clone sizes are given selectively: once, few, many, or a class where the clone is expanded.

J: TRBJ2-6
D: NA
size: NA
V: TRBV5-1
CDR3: CASSLDRETGANVLTF
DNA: TGCGCCAGCAGCTTGGACAGGGAAACTGGGGCCAACGTCCTGACTTTC

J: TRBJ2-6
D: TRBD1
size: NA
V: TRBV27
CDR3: CASSLQGVGANVLTF
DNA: TGTGCCAGCAGTTTACAGGGGGTCGGGGCCAACGTCCTGACTTTC

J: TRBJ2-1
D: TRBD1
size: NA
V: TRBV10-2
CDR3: CASSEPGQGREQFF
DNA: TGCGCCAGCAGTGAGCCCGGACAGGGACGTGAGCAGTTCTTC

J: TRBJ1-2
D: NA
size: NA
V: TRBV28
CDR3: CASSPTDGYGYTF
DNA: TGTGCCAGCAGCCCTACCGACGGGTATGGCTACACCTTC

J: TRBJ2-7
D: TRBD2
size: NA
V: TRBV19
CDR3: CASSPRGGADEQYF
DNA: TGTGCCAGTAGTCCTCGGGGGGGGGCGGATGAGCAGTACTTC

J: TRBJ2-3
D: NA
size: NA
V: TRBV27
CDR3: CASSSPLQVRTDTQYF
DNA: TGTGCCAGCAGTTCCCCGCTGCAGGTGCGCACAGATACGCAGTATTTT

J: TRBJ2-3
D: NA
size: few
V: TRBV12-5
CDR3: CASGLGVRDTDTQYF
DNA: TGTGCTAGTGGTTTGGGGGTTCGGGACACAGATACGCAGTATTTT

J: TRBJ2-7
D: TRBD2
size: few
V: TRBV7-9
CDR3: CASSFLAGGPHEQYF
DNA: TGTGCCAGCAGCTTCCTAGCGGGAGGGCCCCACGAGCAGTACTTC

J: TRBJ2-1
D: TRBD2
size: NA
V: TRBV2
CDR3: CASIAGVYNEQFF
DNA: TGTGCCAGCATAGCGGGAGTTTACAATGAGCAGTTCTTC

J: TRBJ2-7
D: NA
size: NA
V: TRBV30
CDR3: CASTPLTGLMQYF
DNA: TGTGCCTCCACGCCATTGACAGGTTTAATGCAGTACTTC

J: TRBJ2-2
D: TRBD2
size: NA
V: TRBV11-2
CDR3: CASSQLAGGGTGELFF
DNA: TGTGCCAGCAGCCAGCTAGCGGGAGGTGGCACCGGGGAGCTGTTTTTT

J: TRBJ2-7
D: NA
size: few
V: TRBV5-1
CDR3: CASSLLSQSSGPYEQYF
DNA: TGCGCCAGCAGCTTATTATCCCAGTCGTCAGGGCCCTACGAGCAGTACTTC

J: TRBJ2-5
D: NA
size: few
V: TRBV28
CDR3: CASRPTGGDETQYF
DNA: TGTGCCAGCAGACCTACAGGGGGGGACGAGACCCAGTACTTC

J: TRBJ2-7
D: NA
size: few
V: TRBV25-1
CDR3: CASSEFRAGFEQYF
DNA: TGTGCCAGCAGTGAATTTCGGGCAGGGTTCGAGCAGTACTTC

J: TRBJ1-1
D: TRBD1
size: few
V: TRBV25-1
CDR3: CASRGTGGLSEAFF
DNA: TGTGCCAGCAGGGGGACAGGGGGCTTATCTGAAGCTTTCTTT

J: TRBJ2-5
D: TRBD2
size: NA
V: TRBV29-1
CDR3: CSVEDLGLAGAETQYF
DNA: TGCAGCGTTGAAGATCTCGGACTAGCGGGAGCGGAGACCCAGTACTTC

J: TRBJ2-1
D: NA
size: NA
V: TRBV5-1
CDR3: CASSLVVEEQFF
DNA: TGCGCCAGCAGCTTAGTAGTGGAGGAGCAGTTCTTC

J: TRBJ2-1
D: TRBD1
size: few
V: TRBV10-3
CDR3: CAISELEAGGVHEQFF
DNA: TGTGCCATCAGTGAGTTGGAGGCAGGGGGTGTCCATGAGCAGTTCTTC

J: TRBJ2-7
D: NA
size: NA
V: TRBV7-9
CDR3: CASSLGSLEQYF
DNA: TGTGCCAGCAGCTTAGGCAGTCTCGAGCAGTACTTC

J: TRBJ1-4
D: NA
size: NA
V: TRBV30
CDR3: CAWREGNEKLFF
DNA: TGTGCCTGGAGGGAGGGAAATGAAAAACTGTTTTTT

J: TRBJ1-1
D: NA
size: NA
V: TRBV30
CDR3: CAWSVFLEAFF
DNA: TGTGCCTGGAGTGTGTTCCTTGAAGCTTTCTTT

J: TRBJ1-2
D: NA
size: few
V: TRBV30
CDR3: CAWSVLGRSYGYTF
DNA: TGTGCCTGGAGTGTACTAGGACGGAGCTATGGCTACACCTTC

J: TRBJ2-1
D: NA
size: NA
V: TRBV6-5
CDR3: CASSHGNEQFF
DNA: TGTGCCAGCAGCCACGGGAATGAGCAGTTCTTC

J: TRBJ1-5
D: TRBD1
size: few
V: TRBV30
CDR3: CAWRGQVDQPQHF
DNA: TGTGCCTGGAGGGGACAGGTCGATCAGCCCCAGCATTTT

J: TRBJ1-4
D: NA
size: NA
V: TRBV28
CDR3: CASGGEKLFF
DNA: TGTGCCAGCGGAGGAGAAAAACTGTTTTTT

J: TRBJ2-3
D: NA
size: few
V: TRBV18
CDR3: CASSSLGPSIADTQYF
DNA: TGTGCCAGCTCATCGTTGGGCCCTTCGATAGCAGATACGCAGTATTTT

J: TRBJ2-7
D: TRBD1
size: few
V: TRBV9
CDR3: CASGTAMAYEQYF
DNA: TGTGCCAGCGGGACAGCCATGGCCTACGAGCAGTACTTC

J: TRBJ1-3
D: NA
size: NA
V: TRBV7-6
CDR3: CASSLLGFSGNTIYF
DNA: TGTGCCAGCAGTCTACTAGGGTTCTCTGGAAACACCATATATTTT

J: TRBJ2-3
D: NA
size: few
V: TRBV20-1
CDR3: CSEEKTHTQYF
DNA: TGCAGTGAGGAAAAGACTCATACGCAGTATTTT

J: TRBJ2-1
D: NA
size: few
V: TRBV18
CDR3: CASSLLGRSYNEQFF
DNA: TGTGCCAGCTCACTACTAGGAAGATCCTACAATGAGCAGTTCTTC

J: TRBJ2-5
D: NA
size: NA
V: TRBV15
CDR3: CATSRDGGQETQYF
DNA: TGTGCCACCAGCAGAGACGGAGGGCAAGAGACCCAGTACTTC

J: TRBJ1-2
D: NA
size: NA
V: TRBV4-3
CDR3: CASSQHDTSNYGYTF
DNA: TGCGCCAGCAGCCAGCATGACACGTCTAACTATGGCTACACCTTC

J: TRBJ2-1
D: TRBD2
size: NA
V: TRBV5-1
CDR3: CASSPGLAASSYNEQFF
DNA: TGCGCCAGCAGCCCCGGACTAGCGGCCAGCTCCTACAATGAGCAGTTCTTC

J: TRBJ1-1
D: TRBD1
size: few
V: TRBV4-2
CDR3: CASSQRTGFAFF
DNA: TGTGCCAGCAGCCAAAGGACAGGGTTTGCTTTCTTT

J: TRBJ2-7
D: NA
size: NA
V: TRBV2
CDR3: CASSGGRGPDEQYF
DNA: TGTGCCAGCAGTGGAGGAAGGGGCCCGGACGAGCAGTACTTC

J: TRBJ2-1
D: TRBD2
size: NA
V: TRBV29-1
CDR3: CSVEDPLAGGIYNEQFF
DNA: TGCAGCGTTGAAGATCCCCTAGCGGGAGGGATATACAATGAGCAGTTCTTC

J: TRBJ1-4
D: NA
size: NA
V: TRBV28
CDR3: CASRTGTPEKLFF
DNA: TGTGCCAGCAGAACAGGGACGCCTGAAAAACTGTTTTTT

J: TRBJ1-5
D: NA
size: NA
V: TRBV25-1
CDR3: CASSGGLNNQPQHF
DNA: TGTGCCAGCAGTGGGGGACTTAACAATCAGCCCCAGCATTTT

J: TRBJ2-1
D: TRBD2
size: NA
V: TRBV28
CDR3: CASGVLVAGPYNEQFF
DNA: TGTGCCAGCGGAGTCTTAGTAGCGGGACCATACAATGAGCAGTTCTTC

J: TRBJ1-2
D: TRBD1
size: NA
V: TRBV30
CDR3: CAWRDRASAYGYTF
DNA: TGTGCCTGGAGGGACAGGGCTTCGGCCTATGGCTACACCTTC

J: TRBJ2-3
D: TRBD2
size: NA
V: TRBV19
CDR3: CASSMAGGLDTQYF
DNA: TGTGCCAGTAGTATGGCGGGAGGACTAGATACGCAGTATTTT

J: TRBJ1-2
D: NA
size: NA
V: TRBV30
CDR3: CACTPVVHGYTF
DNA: TGTGCCTGCACCCCGGTTGTCCATGGCTACACCTTC